This T cell receptor beta chain was documented in a study of T cell repertoires in cytomegalovirus infection. Findings and limits, study-wide: What dominated the ex vivo response were HLA-C-restricted CMV-specific TCR beta clonotypes.

On this clonotype itself: The antigen remains undetermined.

TCRdb itself ran the reads through MiXCR, one entry per CDR3 protein. The sample yields more than 650,000 distinct CDR3 sequences, roughly 36% seen once. This CDR3 contains 15 residues. Germline CDR1 SGHNT, CDR2 YYREEE (reference sequence). V gave up 4 bases and J gave up 5 bases; unmatched junction bases: 10. The sequenced sample consisted of PBMCs. The origin of this receptor is a human donor in good health (CMV status not recorded). Some clones in this sample may be carry-over from other donors' samples. The V call is TRBV5-4, the J call TRBJ1-1, with TRBD1 matching 8 bases. CDR3 nucleotide sequence: TGTGCCAGCAGCCGGACAGGGAGGGGTGGGACTGAAGCTTTCTTT. Translation gives CASSRTGRGGTEAFF.